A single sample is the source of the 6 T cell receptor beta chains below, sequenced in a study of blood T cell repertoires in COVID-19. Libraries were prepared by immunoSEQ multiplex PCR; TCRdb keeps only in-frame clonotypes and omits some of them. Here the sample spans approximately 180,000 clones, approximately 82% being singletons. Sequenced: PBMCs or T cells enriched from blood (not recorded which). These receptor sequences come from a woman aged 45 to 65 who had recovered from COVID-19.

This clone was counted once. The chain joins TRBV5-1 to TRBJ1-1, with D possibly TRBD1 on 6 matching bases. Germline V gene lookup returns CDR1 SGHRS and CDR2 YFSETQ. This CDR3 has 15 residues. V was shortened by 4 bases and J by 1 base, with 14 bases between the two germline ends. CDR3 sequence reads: CASSQRQARNTEAFF. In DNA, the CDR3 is TGCGCCAGCAGCCAAAGACAGGCAAGGAACACTGAAGCTTTCTTT.

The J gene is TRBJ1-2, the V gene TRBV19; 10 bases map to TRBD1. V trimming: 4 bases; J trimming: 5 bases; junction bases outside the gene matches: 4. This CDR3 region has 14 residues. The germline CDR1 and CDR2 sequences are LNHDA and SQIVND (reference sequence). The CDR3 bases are TGTGCCAGTAGTAGACAGGGGGCGCGTTATGGCTACACCTTC. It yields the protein CASSRQGARYGYTF.

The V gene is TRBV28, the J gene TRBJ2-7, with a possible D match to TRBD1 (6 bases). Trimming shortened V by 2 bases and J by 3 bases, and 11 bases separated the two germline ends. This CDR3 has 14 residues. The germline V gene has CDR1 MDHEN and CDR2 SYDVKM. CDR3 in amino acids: CASSLGTRVYEQYF. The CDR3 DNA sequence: TGTGCCAGCAGTTTAGGGACACGGGTCTACGAGCAGTACTTC.

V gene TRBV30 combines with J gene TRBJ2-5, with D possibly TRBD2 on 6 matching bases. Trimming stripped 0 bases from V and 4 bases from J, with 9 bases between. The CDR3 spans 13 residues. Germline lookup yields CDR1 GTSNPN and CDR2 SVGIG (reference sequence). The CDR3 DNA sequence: TGTGCCTGGAGTGTCGGGAGTGGAGAGACCCAGTACTTC. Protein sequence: CAWSVGSGETQYF.

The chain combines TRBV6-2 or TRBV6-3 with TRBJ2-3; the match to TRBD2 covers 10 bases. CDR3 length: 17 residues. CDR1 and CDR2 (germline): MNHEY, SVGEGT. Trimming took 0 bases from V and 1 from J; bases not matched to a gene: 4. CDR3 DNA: TGTGCCAGCAGTTACTCGACCGGGACTAGCGGCACAGATACGCAGTATTTT. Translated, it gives CASSYSTGTSGTDTQYF.

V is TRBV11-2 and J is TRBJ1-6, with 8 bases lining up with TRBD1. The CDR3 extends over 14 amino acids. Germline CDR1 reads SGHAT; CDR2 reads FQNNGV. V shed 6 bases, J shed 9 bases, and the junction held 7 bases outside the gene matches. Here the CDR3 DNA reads TGTGCCAGCAGGGAACAGGGGGAACCTTCACCCCTCCACTTT. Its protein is CASREQGEPSPLHF.